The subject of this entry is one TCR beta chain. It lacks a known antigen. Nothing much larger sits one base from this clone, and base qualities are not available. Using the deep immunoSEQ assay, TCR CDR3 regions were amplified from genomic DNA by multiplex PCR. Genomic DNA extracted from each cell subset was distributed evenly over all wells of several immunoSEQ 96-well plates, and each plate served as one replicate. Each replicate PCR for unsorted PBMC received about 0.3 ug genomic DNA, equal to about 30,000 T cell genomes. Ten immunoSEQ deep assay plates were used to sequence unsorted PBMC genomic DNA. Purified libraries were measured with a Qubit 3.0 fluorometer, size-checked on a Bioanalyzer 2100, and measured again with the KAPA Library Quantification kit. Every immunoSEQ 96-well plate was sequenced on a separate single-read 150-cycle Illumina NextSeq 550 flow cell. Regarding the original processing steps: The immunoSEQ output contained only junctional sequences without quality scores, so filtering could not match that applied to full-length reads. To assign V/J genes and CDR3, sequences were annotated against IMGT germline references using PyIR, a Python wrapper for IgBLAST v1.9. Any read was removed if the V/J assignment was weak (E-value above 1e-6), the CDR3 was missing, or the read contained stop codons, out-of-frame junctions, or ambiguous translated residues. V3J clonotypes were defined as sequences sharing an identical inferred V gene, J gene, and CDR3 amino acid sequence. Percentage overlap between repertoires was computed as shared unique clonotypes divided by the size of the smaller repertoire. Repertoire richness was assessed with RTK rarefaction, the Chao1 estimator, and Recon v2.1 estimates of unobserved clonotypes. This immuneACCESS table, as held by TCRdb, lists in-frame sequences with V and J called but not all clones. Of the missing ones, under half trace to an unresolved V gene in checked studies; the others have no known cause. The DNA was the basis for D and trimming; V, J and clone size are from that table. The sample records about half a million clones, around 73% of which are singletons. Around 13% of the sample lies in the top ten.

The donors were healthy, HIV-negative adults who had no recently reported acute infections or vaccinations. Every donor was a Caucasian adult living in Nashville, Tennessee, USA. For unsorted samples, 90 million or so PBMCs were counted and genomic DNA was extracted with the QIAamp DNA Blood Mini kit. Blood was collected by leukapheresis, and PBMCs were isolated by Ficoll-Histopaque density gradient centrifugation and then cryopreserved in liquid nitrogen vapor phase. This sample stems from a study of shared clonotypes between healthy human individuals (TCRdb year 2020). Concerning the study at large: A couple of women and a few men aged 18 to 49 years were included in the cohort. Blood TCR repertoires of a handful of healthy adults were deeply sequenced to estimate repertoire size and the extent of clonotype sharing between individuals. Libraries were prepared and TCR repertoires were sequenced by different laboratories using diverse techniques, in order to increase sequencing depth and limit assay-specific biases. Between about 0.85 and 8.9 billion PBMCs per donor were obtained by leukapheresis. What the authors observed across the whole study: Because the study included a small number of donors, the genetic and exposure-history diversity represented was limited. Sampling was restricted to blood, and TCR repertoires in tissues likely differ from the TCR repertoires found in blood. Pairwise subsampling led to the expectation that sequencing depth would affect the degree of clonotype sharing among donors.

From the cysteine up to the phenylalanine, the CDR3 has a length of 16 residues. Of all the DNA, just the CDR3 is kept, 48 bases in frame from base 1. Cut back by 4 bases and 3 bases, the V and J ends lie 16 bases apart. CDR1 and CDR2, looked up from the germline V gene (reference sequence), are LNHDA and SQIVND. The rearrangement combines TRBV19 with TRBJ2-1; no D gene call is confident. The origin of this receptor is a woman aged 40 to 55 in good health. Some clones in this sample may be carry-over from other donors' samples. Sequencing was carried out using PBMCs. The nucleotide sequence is TGTGCCAGTAGTACCCGAGATAGGGCCTACTACAATGAGCAGTTCTTC. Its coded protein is CASSTRDRAYYNEQFF.